These 23 T cell receptor beta chains share one sample of origin, sequenced in a study of T cells after yellow fever vaccination. TCRdb reprocessed the 5' RACE reads with MiXCR, giving one entry per CDR3 protein. Among 500,000 to 650,000 distinct CDR3 sequences listed, 10% to 15% were seen once. The starting material was PBMCs, obtained on the day of the yellow fever booster vaccination. The receptors stem from a man aged 25-40 years who received the YFV17D yellow fever vaccine.

The sample holds a few counts of this clonotype. The rearrangement joins TRBV7-6 to TRBJ2-7, with 9 bases matching TRBD2. The germline V gene encodes CDR1 SGHVS and CDR2 FNYEAQ. V dropped 8 bases and J dropped 4; count of bases not matched to a gene: 6. The length of the CDR3 is 13 residues. In DNA, the CDR3 is TGTGCCAGCGGGACTAGCCCTTTATACGAGCAGTACTTC. Its translation: CASGTSPLYEQYF. The full variable domain, completed using reference TRBV7-6 and TRBJ2-7, is GAGVSQSPRYKVTKRGQDVALRCDPISGHVSLYWYRQALGQGPEFLTYFNYEAQQDKSGLPNDRFSAERPEGSISTLTIQRTEQRDSAMYRCASGTSPLYEQYFGPGTRLTVT.

The chain is built from TRBV6-2 or TRBV6-3 and TRBJ2-1; 9 bases are a match to TRBD2. This CDR3 is 15 amino acids long. The germline V gene has CDR1 MNHEY and CDR2 SVGEGT. With 2 bases clipped from V and 5 bases from J, the junction kept 4 bases outside the gene matches. Here the CDR3 reads CASSYKVAGDNEQFF. CDR3 coding DNA: TGTGCCAGCAGTTACAAGGTAGCGGGAGACAATGAGCAGTTCTTC.

In this sample, this clonotype turned up a few times. The gene calls are TRBV20-1 and TRBJ2-5, with D unresolved. Germline V gives CDR1 DFQATT, CDR2 SNEGSKA (reference sequence). The CDR3 consists of 13 residues. Trimming stripped 5 bases from V and 5 bases from J, with 15 bases between. CDR3: CSAEPLHEETQYF. DNA of the CDR3: TGCAGTGCTGAACCCCTACATGAGGAGACCCAGTACTTC.

The sample holds a few counts of this clonotype. CDR3 sequence: CASSNRGLAYTQYF. The CDR3 DNA reads as TGTGCCAGCAGCAACCGGGGACTAGCTTATACGCAGTATTTT. The rearrangement links TRBV11-2 to TRBJ2-3, with 9 positions matching TRBD2. Germline V gene sequence: CDR1 SGHAT, CDR2 FQNNGV. With 5 bases clipped from V and 7 bases from J, the junction kept 7 bases outside the gene matches. The CDR3 totals 14 residues.

This chain links TRBV30 with TRBJ2-2; D is perhaps TRBD2 (5 bases). The length of the CDR3 is 14 residues. Trimming shortened V by 1 base and J by 3 bases, and 9 bases separated the two germline ends. Germline CDR1 GTSNPN, CDR2 SVGIG (reference sequence). CDR3 loop: CAWSGGRDTGELFF. In DNA, the CDR3 is TGTGCCTGGAGTGGTGGGCGGGACACCGGGGAGCTGTTTTTT.

This clonotype turned up a few times. This chain connects TRBV15 to TRBJ2-7, with D hard to call. The CDR3 spans 15 residues. Germline V gene data show CDR1 as LNHNV and CDR2 as YYDKDF (reference sequence). V was trimmed by 0 bases and J by 3 bases, leaving 12 bases between them. The CDR3 DNA reads as TGTGCCACCAGCAGAGATTTCGAGGCAGACTACGAGCAGTACTTC. This translates into CATSRDFEADYEQYF.

This clonotype was observed a handful of times. The V and J genes are TRBV20-1 and TRBJ2-4; 8 bases agree with TRBD2. J was trimmed by 0 bases and V by 0 bases; bases with no gene match: 4. In germline, CDR1 is DFQATT, CDR2 SNEGSKA (reference sequence). CDR3 length equals 16 residues. CDR3 bases: TGCAGTGCTAGAGATGGACTAGCCAGAGCCAAAAACATTCAGTACTTC. It yields the protein CSARDGLARAKNIQYF.

In its sample, this clonotype was seen a few times. V and J are TRBV5-1 and TRBJ2-1, with 12 bases that match TRBD2. The CDR3 contains 15 residues. The germline V gene has CDR1 SGHRS and CDR2 YFSETQ. The V and J ends lost 0 bases and 8 bases, in that order; junction bases with no gene match: 3. This CDR3 reads CASSLDLAGGYEQFF. As DNA, the CDR3 is TGCGCCAGCAGCTTGGACCTAGCGGGAGGGTATGAGCAGTTCTTC.

This clonotype was found a few times. The chain links TRBV20-1 to TRBJ2-3; the match to TRBD1 covers 8 bases. V dropped 6 bases and J dropped 3; count of bases not matched to a gene: 2. This CDR3 spans 12 amino acids. CDR1 and CDR2 (germline): DFQATT, SNEGSKA (reference sequence). In DNA form, the CDR3 reads TGCAGTGCCAGACAGGGGACAGATACGCAGTATTTT. It translates to CSARQGTDTQYF.

Concerning this clonotype: A much larger clone differs by one base, so this may be a read error. Since the CDR3 does not end with the conserved phenylalanine or tryptophan, this likely comes from a read error. The chain joins TRBV6-2 or TRBV6-3 to TRBJ2-1; the D is unclear. V dropped 6 bases and J dropped 0 bases, with 9 bases sitting between them. Germline CDR1 MNHEY, CDR2 SVGEGT. The CDR3 totals 14 residues. CDR3 amino acids: CASSRPSSYNEQFS. The CDR3 DNA sequence: TGTGCCAGCAGCCGGCCGAGCTCCTACAATGAGCAGTTCTCC.

This clonotype was observed a handful of times. The chain has TRBV5-1 and TRBJ2-3; D is undetermined. V shed 5 bases and J shed 5 bases, with 15 bases lying between them. Germline CDR1 and CDR2: SGHRS and YFSETQ. The CDR3 sequence is 14 residues long. The DNA of the CDR3 is TGCGCCAGCAGTGAAATCGATACAAGAGATACGCAGTATTTT. Protein sequence: CASSEIDTRDTQYF.

The J gene is TRBJ2-1, the V gene TRBV20-1, with 13 bases identical to TRBD2. This CDR3 is 16 amino acids long. Germline CDR1 DFQATT, CDR2 SNEGSKA (reference sequence). The trim removed 1 base at V and 5 bases at J, leaving 5 bases unmatched. The CDR3 coding sequence is TGCAGTGCTAGAGGTCTACTAGCGGGAGGGCACAATGAGCAGTTCTTC. It yields the protein CSARGLLAGGHNEQFF.

The chain links TRBV29-1 to TRBJ2-1; TRBD1 matches at 9 bases. In germline, CDR1 is SQVTM, CDR2 ANQGSEA. V lost 5 bases and J lost 4; bases outside the gene matches: 9. This CDR3 region has 15 residues. CDR3 sequence (DNA): TGCAGCGTTTTTTCACCGGGACAGGGTTACAATGAGCAGTTCTTC. Translating it yields CSVFSPGQGYNEQFF.

Comment on this clonotype: Relative to the germline gene, one junction end is altered; a read error may explain this. The CDR3 DNA reads TGTGCCACGCAGCGGGAGGGCCGCACAGATATGCAGTATTTT. It translates to CATQREGRTDMQYF. J is TRBJ2-3 and V is TRBV6-2 or TRBV6-3, with TRBD2 matching over 10 bases. Per the germline V gene, CDR1 is MNHEY and CDR2 is SVGEGT. This CDR3 comprises 14 residues.

As regards this clonotype: This may stem from a read error, because a much larger clone lies one nucleotide away. The gene calls are TRBV20-1 and TRBJ2-5, with D perhaps TRBD1 (5 bases). The CDR3 has 13 amino acids. The germline V and J ends were trimmed by 3 bases and 7 bases, with 15 bases remaining between them. Germline CDR1 reads DFQATT; CDR2 reads SNEGSKA (reference sequence). CDR3 in DNA: TGCAGTGCTAGTTTCGCGGACATTGGGACCCAGTACTTC. Protein: CSASFADIGTQYF.

In this sample, this clonotype turned up a few times. The chain carries TRBV30 and TRBJ1-2; D is ambiguous. Trimming cost V 2 bases and J 8 bases, with 9 bases left between them. This CDR3 is built from 11 residues. Germline assignment: CDR1 GTSNPN and CDR2 SVGIG (reference sequence). CDR3 sequence reads: CAWSLYWGYTF. In DNA, the CDR3 is TGTGCCTGGAGTCTCTATTGGGGCTACACCTTC.

This clonotype came up a few times. The V gene is TRBV24-1, the J gene TRBJ2-1, with 9 bases that match TRBD2. The CDR3 has 17 amino acids. After removal of 0 bases from V and 15 bases from J, the junction contained 17 bases not matched to a gene. Germline CDR1 reads KGHDR; CDR2 reads SFDVKD. The CDR3 region is CATSDLRDGAGGLSLFF. The DNA for the CDR3 is TGTGCCACCAGTGATTTGAGGGACGGGGCGGGAGGGCTATCCCTGTTCTTC.

V gene TRBV6-2 or TRBV6-3 combines with J gene TRBJ1-6; D uncertain. CDR1 MNHEY and CDR2 SVGEGT come from the germline V gene. The V end was cut by 2 bases, the J end by 0 bases, with 14 bases between. This CDR3 has 18 residues. In DNA, the CDR3 is TGTGCCAGCAGTTACAAGACCGCTAGGAGCTCCTATAATTCACCCCTCCACTTT. This gives the protein CASSYKTARSSYNSPLHF.

This clonotype was detected only a few times. This chain uses TRBV15 with TRBJ2-4; tentatively, D is TRBD1 (5 bases). V was shortened by 4 bases and J by 6 bases, with 10 bases between the two germline ends. In germline, CDR1 is LNHNV, CDR2 YYDKDF (reference sequence). This CDR3 spans 13 amino acids. The CDR3 DNA reads TGTGCCACCAGCATCCAGGGCACAAACATTCAGTACTTC. It codes for CATSIQGTNIQYF.

This clonotype appeared many times. This chain joins TRBV7-2 and TRBJ2-1; D is perhaps TRBD2 (6 bases). V shed 10 bases and J shed 4 bases, with 17 bases lying between them. CDR1 and CDR2 (germline): SGHTA, FQGNSA. The CDR3 totals 14 residues. CDR3 nucleotide sequence: TGTGCCACCAAAGCGGGCGTGGCTTACAATGAGCAGTTCTTC. Translating gives CATKAGVAYNEQFF.

This clonotype occurred a few times. The genes are TRBV20-1 and TRBJ2-3, with D possibly being TRBD2 (5 bases). Germline V lookup: CDR1 DFQATT, CDR2 SNEGSKA (reference sequence). The length of the CDR3 is 14 residues. The V gene lost 3 bases and the J gene lost 5 bases, with 15 bases spanning the gap. CDR3 in DNA: TGCAGTGCTAGCTCGTCGCGGGCGGGAGATACGCAGTATTTT. Translated, it gives CSASSSRAGDTQYF.

This clonotype was seen only once. CDR3 bases: TGTGCCAGCAGTATTGACAGAGGACTCCGCGATGAGCAGTTCTTC. This codes for CASSIDRGLRDEQFF. This chain joins TRBV2 and TRBJ2-1; D might be TRBD1 or TRBD2, each matching 5 bases. CDR1 and CDR2 (germline): SNHLY, FYNNEI. V dropped 5 bases and J dropped 8 bases, with 19 bases sitting between them. The CDR3 covers 15 residues.

The chain is built from TRBV5-6 and TRBJ1-5; weak D call: TRBD1 (5 bases). The V gene's germline CDR1 is SGHDT and CDR2 YYEEEE. V lost 4 bases and J lost 7, with 18 bases in between. This CDR3 spans 15 amino acids. CDR3 protein: CASSLQVRNEQPQHF. As DNA, the CDR3 is TGTGCCAGCAGCCTACAGGTCAGGAATGAGCAGCCCCAGCATTTT.